This T cell receptor beta chain was identified in a study of OX40 agonist ivuxolimab in advanced cancers. On the study more broadly: The drug used for patients, ivuxolimab, was an agonistic anti-OX40 (CD134) antibody. Participants could have had prior anti-PD-1, anti-PD-L1 or anti-CTLA-4 therapy, and around 40% had some. Broader study findings: At doses 0.1 to 3.0 mg/kg, CD4+ and CD8+ clones expanded. No antigen was identified for the clonally expanded peripheral T cells.

This clone was counted once. Its antigen is not identified. From germline, CDR1 is SGDLS and CDR2 YYNGEE. V dropped 4 bases and J dropped 6; count of bases not matched to a gene: 11. This CDR3 has 15 amino acids. The data were produced by immunoSEQ multiplex PCR, yet TCRdb's version contains in-frame clones alone and is incomplete. The sample comprises 52,000 or so clones, around nine tenths of which are singletons, and approximately 1.6% rests with the top ten. Sample: CD4+ or CD8+ T cells sorted from blood, taken in a trial of the OX40 agonist ivuxolimab. The chain joins TRBV9 to TRBJ2-7, with 9 bases identical to TRBD1. The receptor was isolated from an adult with an advanced solid tumor such as melanoma, head and neck, liver or kidney cancer. CDR3: CASSPQGQGGGEQYF. CDR3 in DNA: TGTGCCAGCAGCCCCCAGGGACAGGGAGGTGGCGAGCAGTACTTC.